This TCR beta chain is drawn from a study of shared clonotypes between healthy human individuals. TCRdb keeps only in-frame clones here, not all; method: immunoSEQ multiplex PCR. The sample lists about 2.3 million clones; approximately 93% were seen once. This CDR3 has 14 amino acids. In germline, CDR1 is LNHDA, CDR2 SQIVND (reference sequence). V was cut by 5 bases and J by 1 base, with 11 bases left in between. This receptor was taken from a man younger than 35 in good health. Some clones in this sample may be carry-over from other donors' samples. Sequenced input: naive CD4+ T cells from PBMCs. Subset: CD45RA+ positively selected. V usage is TRBV19 and J usage is TRBJ2-5, with D tentatively TRBD1 (5 bases). Here the CDR3 reads CASSPGQSQETQYF. CDR3 DNA sequence: TGTGCCAGTAGTCCAGGGCAAAGCCAAGAGACCCAGTACTTC.